This T cell receptor (beta chain) was sequenced during a study of CD8+ T cells in alopecia areata (dated 2018 in TCRdb). With regard to the full study: The study used high-throughput TCRbeta sequencing to examine T cell clonal expansion in alopecia areata, in both the C3H/HeJ mouse model and human patients. RNA came from the PAXgene miRNA kit for fixed scalp, the miRNeasy kit for PBMCs, and the RNeasy kit for mouse skin. Scalp clonality was compared across normal scalp (n=4), patchy alopecia areata scalp (n=8), and alopecia totalis/universalis scalp (n=8). In humans, TCRbeta sequencing was performed on scalp tissue and on sorted CD4+ and CD8+ peripheral blood T cells from healthy controls and from patients with patchy or totalis/universalis alopecia areata. TCRbeta CDR3 regions were amplified by immunoSEQ multiplex PCR with 35 Vbeta forward and 13 Jbeta reverse primers. What the study reported, not specific to this receptor: Compared with normal scalp, lesional scalp, particularly in alopecia totalis/universalis, had higher clonality and more expanded CD8+ clones, which suggests antigenic drive. Shared TCR sequences between patients were less evident than in mice, which may be partly attributable to HLA diversity in the patient population. Resident alphabeta T cells in normal human skin are also sequenced, complicating scalp TCR repertoire analysis, unlike mouse skin dominated by gammadelta T cells.

The library came from the immunoSEQ multiplex PCR assay. RNA was extracted from all samples and reverse transcribed into cDNA as template for TCR sequencing. SuperScript III was used for first-strand cDNA synthesis, primed with a 2:1 mix of oligo-dT and random hexamers. Amplification bias was assessed with a synthetic immune receptor repertoire, and residual bias was removed computationally. In the original analysis: Raw reads were preprocessed for error removal, and CDR3 was defined according to IMGT conventions as running from the conserved cysteine to phenylalanine. Clonality was computed by normalizing Shannon entropy by log2 of the number of productive unique TCRs and subtracting the result from 1. Whether scalp clones were CD4 or CD8 was inferred by matching scalp TCRbeta sequences against CD4 and CD8 repertoires sorted from blood. Here the immuneACCESS table is served through TCRdb, limited to in-frame sequences with V and J called. Missing clones are a known gap in these copies; in checked studies unresolved V genes cover under half, and the rest lacks a known reason. D and trimming were read from the DNA, whereas the V and J calls and clone size are those reported in that table. This sample has 100,000 to 150,000 clones in its table, and 47% of those were observed once. Of the sample, more than 9% is held by the ten largest clones.

Trimming at the junction amounts to 1 base on V and 1 base on J, and the germline ends lie 5 bases apart. Its CDR3 holds 14 amino acids, cysteine through phenylalanine. Only the CDR3 region is kept as DNA, spanning 42 bases read in frame from base 1. As encoded in the germline V gene, CDR1 is SGHAT while CDR2 is FQNNGV. This clone was counted a few times. It has no known antigen specificity. No base quality information exists; no much larger clone differs at one position. Peripheral blood and lesional scalp punch biopsies were obtained from patients with alopecia areata. After PBMCs were isolated by density centrifugation and stained for CD3, CD4 and CD8, a FACSAria was used to sort CD4+ and CD8+ T cells. Alopecia areata patients who were not treated were recruited through a multicenter biomarker study. For a few biomarker-study patients, blood CD8+ T cells were further sorted into NKG2D-low and NKG2D-high fractions.

The rearrangement combines TRBV11-2 with TRBJ1-3; the D segment cannot be called with confidence. Sequenced sample: NKG2D-low CD8+ T cells sorted from blood. The cell subset or site label corresponds to: sorted CD8+ NKG2D-low blood T cells. The receptor's source is a human donor with alopecia areata. The CDR3 has the sequence CASSLGPSGNTIYF. The sequenced DNA: TGTGCCAGCAGCTTAGGCCCATCTGGAAACACCATATATTTT.